A single sample is the source of the 22 T cell receptor beta chains below, sequenced in a study of beta chain features in type 1 diabetes. The whole isolated RNA underwent reverse transcription, so sequencing captured expressed TCRB transcripts. The assay was immunoSEQ multiplex PCR, and TCRdb's table has in-frame clones only and misses some. Of 900,000 or so clones listed, roughly 15% were seen once; the top ten hold around 0.02%. The sample was naive CD4+ T cells from blood. All receptors come from a woman aged 18-35 years in good health.

On this clone: A read error may produce the germline difference seen at one junction end. The genes are TRBV5-4 and TRBJ2-1, with TRBD2 matching over 7 bases. CDR1 SGHNT and CDR2 YYREEE come from the germline V gene (reference sequence). The CDR3 is 18 amino acids. This CDR3 is CASSQDMWRGSSYNEQFF. The CDR3 nucleotides read TGCGCCAGCAGCCAAGACATGTGGCGGGGGAGCTCCTACAATGAGCAGTTCTTC. Variable domain in full (rest from reference TRBV5-4 and TRBJ2-1): ETGVTQSPTHLIKTRGQQVTLRCSSQSGHNTVSWYQQALGQGPQFIFQYYREEENGRGNFPPRFSGLQFPNYSSELNVNALELDDSALYLCASSQDMWRGSSYNEQFFGPGTRLTVL.

The rearrangement links TRBV9 to TRBJ2-7; 8 bases are a match to TRBD2. The CDR3 sequence is 14 residues long. Trimming took 0 bases from V and 2 from J; bases not matched to a gene: 1. Germline V CDR1 and CDR2: SGDLS, YYNGEE. CDR3 in amino acids: CASSVGAGAYEQYF. The DNA of the CDR3 is TGTGCCAGCAGCGTAGGAGCGGGAGCCTACGAGCAGTACTTC.

This clone has a handful of counts. In the same sample, other DNA sequences code for this CDR3. V usage is TRBV27 and J usage is TRBJ1-1; D might be TRBD1 (6 bases). CDR3 length: 12 amino acids. Germline CDR1 is MNHEY and CDR2 is SMNVEV (reference sequence). The germline V and J ends were trimmed by 4 bases and 5 bases, with 8 bases remaining between them. The CDR3 region has the DNA TGTGCCAGCAGTTCGAGGGGGACTGAAGCTTTCTTT. This gives the protein CASSSRGTEAFF.

This chain connects TRBV9 to TRBJ2-1; 9 bases agree with TRBD1. Germline CDR1 SGDLS, CDR2 YYNGEE. With 2 bases clipped from V and 7 bases from J, the junction kept 13 bases outside the gene matches. The CDR3 runs to 17 residues. The CDR3 region has the DNA TGTGCCAGCAGCGTTGGGGGCCCGGGACAGGGCCTTAATGAGCAGTTCTTC. Translation: CASSVGGPGQGLNEQFF.

In its sample, this clone was seen a few times. CDR3 amino acids: CSVGGDYGYTF. The DNA of the CDR3 is TGCAGCGTTGGAGGGGACTATGGCTACACCTTC. V gene TRBV29-1 combines with J gene TRBJ1-2; tentatively, D is TRBD1 (5 bases). Trimming removed 4 bases at V and 3 bases at J, with 6 bases between. Germline lookup yields CDR1 SQVTM and CDR2 ANQGSEA. The CDR3 length is 11 residues.

This clone was seen more than once but under ten times. The chain links TRBV7-2 to TRBJ1-2; D is perhaps TRBD1 (5 bases). Germline CDR1 reads SGHTA; CDR2 reads FQGNSA. The CDR3 loop spans 14 amino acids. Trimming cost V 5 bases and J 5 bases, with 15 bases left between them. The CDR3 loop is CASSPQGAPYGYTF. Here the CDR3 DNA reads TGTGCCAGCAGCCCCCAGGGAGCCCCTTATGGCTACACCTTC.

There are a few counts of this clone. This same CDR3 is encoded by further DNA sequences in the sample. The chain has TRBV15 and TRBJ2-5; D call uncertain. The ends were cut back, 0 bases at V and 2 bases at J, with 7 bases in the middle. Germline values: CDR1 LNHNV, CDR2 YYDKDF (reference sequence). The CDR3 loop spans 14 amino acids. DNA for the CDR3: TGTGCCACCAGCAGAGATTTAAGTCAAGAGACCCAGTACTTC. It yields the protein CATSRDLSQETQYF.

The sample holds a few counts of this clone. The rearrangement joins TRBV28 to TRBJ2-7, with 10 nucleotides matching TRBD2. This CDR3 has 13 amino acids. J gave up 5 bases and V 10 bases, and 8 bases lay outside the gene matches. From germline, CDR1 is MDHEN and CDR2 SYDVKM. The CDR3 region is CATRTSGTNEQYF. The DNA of the CDR3 is TGTGCCACCAGGACTAGCGGCACGAACGAGCAGTACTTC.

The table lists this clone with a few counts. This sample includes further DNA sequences coding for the same CDR3. The J gene is TRBJ1-2, the V gene TRBV6-1; TRBD1 might be the D (6 bases). The CDR3 covers 13 residues. The ends were cut back, 7 bases at V and 2 bases at J, with 11 bases in the middle. Germline V gene sequence: CDR1 MNHNS, CDR2 SASEGT. Written as DNA, the CDR3 is TGTGCCAGCACCAGAGACAGGAACTATGGCTACACCTTC. Residues: CASTRDRNYGYTF.

This clone was observed a few times. The genes are TRBV4-1 and TRBJ2-7; 10 bases map to TRBD2. J gave up 3 bases and V 3 bases, and 8 bases lay outside the gene matches. This CDR3 spans 16 amino acids. Germline CDR1 reads MGHRA; CDR2 reads YSYEKL. The CDR3 loop reads CASSHNRTSGGYEQYF. In DNA form, the CDR3 reads TGCGCCAGCAGCCACAACCGGACTAGCGGAGGCTACGAGCAGTACTTC.

This chain connects TRBV4-2 to TRBJ1-2; 7 nucleotides align to TRBD1. The CDR3 length is 13 residues. The trim removed 6 bases at V and 8 bases at J, leaving 9 bases unmatched. Germline V gene sequence: CDR1 LGHNA, CDR2 YNFKEQ. The DNA of the CDR3 is TGTGCCAGCAGTTCAACAGGGGAACGGGGCTACACCTTC. Protein sequence: CASSSTGERGYTF.

Worth noting for this clone: Other DNA sequences in this specimen translate into the identical CDR3. The rearrangement joins TRBV4-2 to TRBJ2-7, with 11 nucleotides matching TRBD2. This CDR3 comprises 15 residues. Germline values: CDR1 LGHNA, CDR2 YNFKEQ. V lost 0 bases and J lost 4; bases outside the gene matches: 2. CDR3 sequence reads: CASSQDTSGSYEQYF. The DNA for the CDR3 is TGTGCCAGCAGCCAAGATACTAGCGGGAGTTACGAGCAGTACTTC.

The chain joins TRBV20-1 to TRBJ2-3; no clear D. Trimming stripped 2 bases from V and 8 bases from J, with 8 bases between. This CDR3 comprises 11 residues. Per germline, CDR1 DFQATT and CDR2 SNEGSKA (reference sequence). CDR3 residues: CSARSLGTQYF. In DNA, the CDR3 is TGCAGTGCTAGATCTTTAGGTACGCAGTATTTT.

The V call is TRBV7-8, the J call TRBJ2-3; 7 bases map to TRBD2. The junction had 6 bases not matched to a gene; V was cut back by 2 bases and J by 1 base. The CDR3 spans 16 residues. Germline V gene sequence: CDR1 SGHVS, CDR2 FQNEAQ. The CDR3 protein is CASSLLGLGGTDTQYF. CDR3 bases: TGTGCCAGCAGCTTACTAGGACTAGGGGGCACAGATACGCAGTATTTT.

This clone was observed a handful of times. The chain has TRBV2 and TRBJ2-2; D is possibly TRBD1 or TRBD2 (5 bases each). The CDR3 is 14 amino acids. CDR1 and CDR2 from the germline V gene are SNHLY and FYNNEI. Trimming took 5 bases from V and 5 from J, leaving 12 bases between them. The CDR3 bases are TGTGCCAGCAGTAGGGACGGTGGTACCGGGGAGCTGTTTTTT. Translation: CASSRDGGTGELFF.

The CDR3 loop is CASSRGTEPMNTEAFF. DNA of the CDR3: TGCGCCAGCAGCAGAGGGACAGAGCCTATGAACACTGAAGCTTTCTTT. The chain uses TRBV5-1 and TRBJ1-1; 7 bases fit TRBD1. This CDR3 has 16 residues. Germline loops: CDR1 SGHRS, CDR2 YFSETQ. After removal of 4 bases from V and 0 bases from J, the junction contained 9 bases not matched to a gene.

The table lists this clone with a count of one. This chain connects TRBV10-3 to TRBJ1-2; perhaps TRBD1 as D (5 bases). CDR1 is ENHRY and CDR2 is SYGVKD in the germline V gene. V was clipped by 8 bases and J by 2 bases, with 9 bases between them. This CDR3 is built from 12 residues. CDR3 protein: CAISDRNYGYTF. The CDR3 nucleotides read TGTGCCATCTCTGACAGAAACTATGGCTACACCTTC.

This clone appeared a few times. The genes are TRBV29-1 and TRBJ1-1; D is unclear. The CDR3 spans 12 residues. The V gene's germline CDR1 is SQVTM and CDR2 ANQGSEA. V was pared by 3 bases and J by 6 bases, with 11 bases between. Here the CDR3 DNA reads TGCAGCGTTGAGCACCTCACCTCTGAAGCTTTCTTT. It is translated as CSVEHLTSEAFF.

The chain has TRBV7-9 and TRBJ2-7; 13 nucleotides match TRBD2. The end of the DNA is better explained by TRBJ2-5, so the J call may be wrong. Germline lookup yields CDR1 SEHNR and CDR2 FQNEAQ (reference sequence). CDR3 length: 18 amino acids. CDR3 in DNA: TGTGCCAGCAGCCCGGGGACTAGCGGGATAACGTACCAAGAGACCCAGTACTTC. Amino acid sequence: CASSPGTSGITYQETQYF.

The V call is TRBV7-8, the J call TRBJ2-3; possibly TRBD2 for D (6 bases). The CDR3 has 15 amino acids. CDR1 is SGHVS and CDR2 is FQNEAQ in the germline V gene. Trimming cost V 7 bases and J 2 bases, with 16 bases left between them. This CDR3 is CASTGGKGATDTQYF. CDR3 in DNA: TGTGCCAGCACCGGCGGGAAGGGTGCCACAGATACGCAGTATTTT.

This rearrangement joins TRBV19 to TRBJ2-1, with 14 bases matching TRBD2. This CDR3 is built from 15 residues. Germline CDR1 reads LNHDA; CDR2 reads SQIVND (reference sequence). V dropped 7 bases and J dropped 13; count of bases not matched to a gene: 12. The CDR3 loop is CASTSGTSGSRVQFF. CDR3 DNA: TGTGCCAGTACCTCCGGGACTAGCGGGAGTAGGGTTCAGTTCTTC.

The chain couples TRBV28 to TRBJ1-5; 9 bases line up with TRBD1. V lost 6 bases and J lost 6; bases outside the gene matches: 12. CDR1 MDHEN and CDR2 SYDVKM come from the germline V gene. CDR3 length: 16 residues. The CDR3 sequence is CASRSPGTGSAQPQHF. In DNA, the CDR3 is TGTGCCAGCAGGTCACCCGGGACAGGGAGTGCTCAGCCCCAGCATTTT.